This record concerns one T cell receptor (beta chain) sequence. The antigen it recognizes is unknown. The receptor library was made with the immunoSEQ multiplex PCR assay. The multiplex PCR relied on a mix of 60 forward primers for TCR Vbeta segments and 13 reverse primers for TCR Jbeta segments. A multiplex PCR assay on genomic DNA amplified the CDR3 region of rearranged TCR beta genes. Amplified TCR beta libraries were sequenced as 87-base-pair reads on the Illumina HiSeq System. The study's processing was this. In a later analysis, about 80 million unique TCR beta chains were counted across the 500 to 850 repertoires, and around 10 million of these chains were shared by at least two donors. To remove PCR and sequencing errors, raw reads were error-corrected and collapsed into unique sequences using a nearest-neighbor algorithm that merged closely related sequences. V, D and J gene segments were assigned by aligning CDR3 sequences to IMGT reference sequences. For a sequence to be retained, a match of at least six nucleotides to both a V gene segment and a J gene segment was required. Rearrangements were classified as productive when the CDR3 lacked stop codons and remained in frame with V and J, and all other rearrangements were classified as non-productive. Following IMGT convention, CDR3 was defined as the stretch from the second conserved V-encoded cysteine up to the conserved J-encoded phenylalanine. In an earlier analysis of more than 550 of the donors, sequences lacking an unambiguous match to a single V gene segment were excluded. In an earlier analysis of approximately 610 of the donors, V segments were called functional above 56.7% productive rearrangements and were called segregating when the between-donor standard deviation exceeded 5%. A statistical classification framework was built to diagnose cytomegalovirus status from the catalog of TCR beta chain sequences. V and J gene assignment, in a later analysis, came from comparing TCR nucleotide sequences with IMGT/GENE-DB human TR gene sequences. Using the TCRdist pipeline, a later analysis assigned CDR3 sequences along with most-parsimonious VDJ recombination scenarios. In a later analysis, each TCR beta chain was defined by its CDR3 amino acid sequence together with its V-gene family, and reads without a unique V-gene family were excluded. In a later analysis, around 600 highly shared, low-generation-probability nucleotide sequences were removed to address suspected cross-contamination and a sequencing artifact. A later analysis calculated a clonal expansion index for each public chain from normalized within-repertoire ranks of inferred template counts. Generation probabilities in a later analysis came from a VDJ recombination model fitted to out-of-frame rearrangements, and those results were checked against IGoR. Hypergeometric tests were used in a later analysis to score TCR-TCR, TCR-HLA and TCR-CMV co-occurrence, with a repertoire-size bias correction applied to the TCR pairs. A later analysis estimated false discovery rates by permuting HLA or CMV assignments 20 times. In a later analysis, co-occurring TCRs were grouped using DBSCAN, with TCRdist sequence similarity added in when clustering inside HLA-allele-positive subsets. For co-occurrence clustering, repertoires with fewer than 30,000 or more than 120,000 public chains were excluded, along with roughly 5 repertoires with anomalous nucleotide sharing. The clones in this table, taken by TCRdb from immuneACCESS, are in-frame only. Not every clone is retained; where verified, under half of the shortfall comes from an unresolved V gene, and the cause of the rest is unknown. Clone size and V and J calls were adopted from that table, with D and trimming inferred from the DNA. The table for this sample lists about 140,000 clones. Jointly, the top ten make up over 2% of the sample.

The cohort was made up of 500 to 800 healthy bone marrow donors. All cohort members were sampled while nominally healthy, although unrecorded immune exposures were likely present. The donor tested CMV seronegative and was one of the 352 seronegative cohort members. A peripheral blood sample was provided by each donor, and peripheral blood mononuclear cells were used for TCR beta sequencing. Genomic DNA extraction from the blood cell samples was performed with the Qiagen DNeasy Blood Extraction Kit. The sample belongs to a study of cytomegalovirus exposure and HLA in healthy donors (dated by TCRdb to 2015 to 2018). Regarding the research as a whole: An earlier analysis of under 600 of the donors reported about 250 Gb of sequence data and more than 90 million unique TCR beta sequences from some 180 million T cells. A later analysis re-analyzed previously published TCR beta repertoires from 600 to 850 donors and added high-resolution HLA genotyping to study TCR occurrence patterns. Approximately 330 gigabases of sequencing data and around 80 million unique TCR sequences made up an early release that covered fewer than 650 HLA-typed donors. A separate validation cohort of roughly 120 different subjects was used in addition to the roughly 700-subject first cohort. Among several hundred genotyped donors of the cohort, an average of around 250,000 unique TCR beta nucleotide sequences was sequenced per donor, of which 15% to 20% were non-productive. The study used immunosequencing to profile the T cell repertoires of around 600 subjects and linked those repertoires to cytomegalovirus serostatus. An earlier analysis of several hundred of the donors applied high-throughput TCR beta sequencing to assess whether each TCR beta V gene segment acted as functional or pseudogenic. To predict cytomegalovirus infection status, the study brought together high-throughput TCR immunosequencing, statistical association of individual TCRs with disease status, and machine learning. In the later analysis, no new phenotypic data were used to find candidate immune exposures; instead, reliance was placed on TCR beta sequences and their occurrence across donors. A later genetic analysis used genome-wide SNP genotypes for about 60% of the roughly 700 donors, treating that subset as a discovery cohort. All discovery cohort repertoires had been generated using a single sequencing platform. Both class I and class II loci were covered by HLA typing, at four-digit resolution. Among the approximately 420 genotyped donors, approximately 81% belonged to the genetic ancestry cluster associated with self-reported Caucasian donors. Because of strong linkage in the cohort, five DR-DQ haplotypes were treated as single units for association and clustering. The aim of the study was to test whether cataloging public T cell receptors could identify signatures of past pathogen exposure. Alongside the repertoire data, information on donor age, sex, ethnicity and CMV serostatus was compiled. The number of donors typed differed by locus, with about 629-630 for A, B, C, DRB1 and DQB1, around 560 for DQA1, over 600 for DPA1, and around 450 for DPB1. On the study overall, not on this receptor specifically: A group of highly shared sequence variants was considered likely to be a technical artifact of the sequencing pipeline. In a later genetic analysis, fewer N-insertions in productive TCRs were reported among donors in an Asian-associated ancestry cluster than the roughly 640-donor mean. The study listed 170 or so TCR beta chains as associated with cytomegalovirus. Most CMV-associated TCR beta chains appeared to be HLA-restricted in a later analysis, and the HLA associations seemed to be driven largely by CMV exposure. When HLA alleles, especially DR and DQ, strongly co-occurred, TCR associations were difficult to assign to individual alleles. Several of the top co-occurrence clusters appeared to be linked to parvovirus B19, influenza, CMV and Epstein-Barr virus, according to a later analysis. Immune exposure information for the cohort was limited to CMV serostatus. A further reported finding was that TCR beta sequences accurately predicted the HLA-A and HLA-B alleles for most subjects in the first cohort. In a later analysis, HLA-associated TCR beta chains were found to be more clonally expanded and to have lower generation probabilities than equally common non-associated chains. Only TCR beta chains were sequenced in this cohort, and the absence of alpha or paired-chain data limited detectable features. The authors suggested that the approach could potentially be generalized to other disease states and immunological phenotypes. Sequencing depth was assumed to be roughly uniform across donors in the presence/absence analyses, though that assumption may not hold. A later analysis associated about 17,000 TCR beta sequences with specific HLA alleles at a false discovery rate of 0.05. The 87-base-pair reads could not distinguish some IMGT-functional V segments, including TRBV6-2 and TRBV6-3, so those segments were excluded. Correlated functional status among segregating V segments might be attributable to linkage disequilibrium, but an unknown experimental factor could not be ruled out. Because HLA typing was unavailable for some donors at each locus, only the typed subset was used in association tests. An association between a missense DCLRE1C variant and V-gene and J-gene trimming of TCR beta chains was found in a later genetic analysis and replicated in an independent cohort. Across donors, most TCR sequences were observed very rarely, whereas some public TCRs were present in many individuals. A few of the identified cytomegalovirus-associated TCR beta chains were confirmed in vitro to be specific for cytomegalovirus antigens. An earlier analysis of approximately 590 of the donors showed that most TCR beta V segments appeared in productive rearrangements either about 87% or about 30% of the time, which broadly matched IMGT annotations. Cytomegalovirus status was reported to be diagnosed by the classifier with high specificity and sensitivity in both the original and validation cohorts. In a later analysis, the rate of TCR association differed among HLA loci, with DRB1 alleles having the most associated TCRs and HLA-C alleles having the fewest. The earlier analysis of almost 600 of the donors excluded approximately 15 rarely observed V segments, including chromosome 9 orphons, because counts were too low.

From the germline V gene, CDR1 is MNHNS and CDR2 is SASEGT. CDR3 length: 14 amino acids, cysteine to phenylalanine. Only the CDR3 DNA stays, 42 bases, in frame from base 1. V and J lose 4 bases and 2 bases, and a span of 11 bases separates them. The sample taken for sequencing was PBMCs. The receptor comes from a woman between 18 and 30 years old in good health and CMV-seronegative. The V gene is TRBV6-1 and the J gene is TRBJ1-2, with a weak D call of TRBD1 (6 bases match). The CDR3 corresponds to CASSVPDRNYGYTF. The nucleotides read TGTGCCAGCAGTGTTCCGGACAGAAACTATGGCTACACCTTC.